This entry concerns a single T cell receptor (beta chain). This sample is drawn from a study of blood T cell repertoires in COVID-19. Study-wide context: Nucleic acid was either cDNA or gDNA, and it came from T cells, B-cell-depleted T cells, or PBMCs.

In the source study's methods: Estimated nucleated cell counts came from reference gene primer amplification. TCRdb keeps only in-frame clones here, not all; method: immunoSEQ multiplex PCR. That table is the source of V, J and clone size, and D and trimming were worked out from the DNA. Of around 99,000 clones listed, 60% to 85% are singletons. The sample comprised peripheral blood. This sequence originates from a man between 50 and 59 years old who had recovered from COVID-19.

In DNA, the CDR3 is TGTGCCAGCAGACCCCGGGGCAGGGGACGGACGGGTTCACCCCTCCACTTT. Protein: CASRPRGRGRTGSPLHF. The chain is built from TRBV2 and TRBJ1-6; possible D gene TRBD1, 6 bases. V was pared by 6 bases and J by 9 bases, with 24 bases between. The CDR3 loop spans 17 amino acids. Germline lookup yields CDR1 SNHLY and CDR2 FYNNEI.